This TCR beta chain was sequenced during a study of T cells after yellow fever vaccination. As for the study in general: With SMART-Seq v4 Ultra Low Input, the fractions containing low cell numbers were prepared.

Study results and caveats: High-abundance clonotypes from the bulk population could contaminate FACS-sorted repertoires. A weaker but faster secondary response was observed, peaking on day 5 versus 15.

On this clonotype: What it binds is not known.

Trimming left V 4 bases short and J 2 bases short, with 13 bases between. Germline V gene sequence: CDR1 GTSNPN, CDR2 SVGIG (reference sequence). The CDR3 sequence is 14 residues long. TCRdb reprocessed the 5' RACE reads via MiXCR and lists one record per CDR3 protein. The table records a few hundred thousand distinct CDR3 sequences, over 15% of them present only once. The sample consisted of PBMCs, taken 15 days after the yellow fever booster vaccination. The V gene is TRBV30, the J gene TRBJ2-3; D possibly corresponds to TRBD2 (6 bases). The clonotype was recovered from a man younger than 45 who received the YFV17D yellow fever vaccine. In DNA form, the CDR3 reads TGTGCCTGGAATGAGCGGGTCCTCACAGATACGCAGTATTTT. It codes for CAWNERVLTDTQYF.